The entry below gives a single TCR beta chain sequence along with its context. A second PCR of roughly 7 to 11 cycles used a sample-barcoded 5' primer and a J-beta primer mix. TCRdb reprocessed the 5' RACE reads with MiXCR, giving one entry per CDR3 protein. The data hold some 760,000 distinct CDR3 sequences, with around a quarter observed a single time. The source of the sample is a study of blood T cells in healthy people across ages. Trimming stripped 4 bases from V and 2 bases from J, with 17 bases between. CDR3 size: 16 residues. The data also belong to a second study, concerning T cells of mothers and their children.

This sequence was found in a boy younger than 18 in good health. The rearrangement links TRBV12-3 or TRBV12-4 to TRBJ1-2; no reliable D call. Material: blood. CDR3 amino acids: CASSSAMGRLNYGYTF. CDR3 nucleotide sequence: TGTGCCAGCAGTTCGGCGATGGGCCGTCTCAACTATGGCTACACCTTC.